The rows below give T cell receptor beta chains drawn from one sample of a study of blood T cell repertoires in COVID-19. The protocol was immunoSEQ multiplex PCR, while the TCRdb copy is restricted to in-frame clones and leaves out a portion. This table has roughly 69,000 clones, around 85% appearing once. Material for sequencing was peripheral blood. All receptors derive from a man aged 45-60 years with active COVID-19. Both conserved end residues are trimmed from each CDR3. Clone size, where shown, is once, few, many, or a class for clones that have expanded.

NA	TRBJ2-7	TRBV7-8	ASSLGRAGPSYEQY
few	TRBJ2-1	TRBV4-2	ASSQVGGGDEQF
NA	TRBJ2-7	TRBV6-5	ASRTTASRYEQY
NA	TRBJ2-1	TRBV9	ASSGGLQAYNEQF
NA	TRBJ1-4	TRBV4-3	ASSQDRQGVEKLF
few	TRBJ2-5	TRBV9	ASSVGGLAGREETQY
once	TRBJ2-5	TRBV20-1	SASPNKETQY
NA	TRBJ1-1	TRBV5-5	ASSMDTTEAF
NA	TRBJ1-1	TRBV7-9	ASSLVGGRGEAF
NA	TRBJ1-2	TRBV6-2/TRBV6-3	ASSPRDRGFNYGYT
NA	TRBJ2-7	TRBV3-1/TRBV3-2	ASSQHGTYEQY
NA	TRBJ2-3	TRBV6-2/TRBV6-3	ASSYGGRLSTDTQY
NA	TRBJ1-5	TRBV15	ATSRDPGVGQPQH
NA	TRBJ1-4	TRBV5-1	ASSLDRAEKLF
NA	TRBJ2-4	TRBV18	ASSPTLAGGINIQY
NA	TRBJ2-1	TRBV7-9	ASSTGDRGRDEQF
NA	TRBJ2-5	TRBV12-3/TRBV12-4	ASQTVQETQY
once	TRBJ2-2	TRBV10-3	AIRQGNTGELF
NA	TRBJ1-5	TRBV7-2	ASSTGGTYNQPQH
NA	TRBJ2-1	TRBV24-1	ATSWGRGMQF
NA	TRBJ2-3	TRBV6-6	ASSYPYTDTQY
NA	TRBJ2-7	TRBV6-5	AAGINRDYEQY
once	TRBJ2-1	TRBV5-1	ASSLGSSGRINEQF
NA	TRBJ2-3	TRBV7-9	ASSLGFGGRGDTQY
NA	TRBJ1-2	TRBV11-2	ASSPSAYRVVGGYT
NA	TRBJ2-2	TRBV7-9	ASSPGQPNTGELF
NA	TRBJ2-3	TRBV18	ASSPPIITDTQY
NA	TRBJ2-1	TRBV29-1	SVARDRGYNEQF
NA	TRBJ2-3	TRBV6-4	ASSENGGADTQY
many	TRBJ2-7	TRBV5-4	ASSRMQGLKNEQY
NA	TRBJ1-1	TRBV29-1	SAQSGVSGTEAF
NA	TRBJ2-7	TRBV19	ASSPPPGTGNSYEQY
NA	TRBJ2-1	TRBV15	ATSRERDLTYNEQF
NA	TRBJ2-7	TRBV3-1/TRBV3-2	ASSQGGAYEQY
NA	TRBJ1-4	TRBV25-1	ASTPPGTGVEKLF
NA	TRBJ2-2	TRBV2	ASRGLVGTGELF
NA	TRBJ2-7	TRBV30	AWSGRGASVRDEQY
NA	TRBJ2-5	TRBV2	ASSEESAFSETQY
NA	TRBJ2-3	TRBV11-1	ASSLGRGGLEDTQY
once	TRBJ2-7	TRBV7-9	ASSLQGLHEQY
NA	TRBJ1-5	TRBV6-2/TRBV6-3	ASSLQGRSNQPQH
NA	TRBJ1-1	TRBV2	ASSDRGGNTEAF
NA	TRBJ1-2	TRBV9	ASSVLGTPNYGYT
NA	TRBJ2-1	TRBV18	ASSDYPSAEQF
NA	TRBJ2-3	TRBV11-2	ASSSTGLDTQY
NA	TRBJ2-1	TRBV3-1/TRBV3-2	ASSQAPGVYNEQF
NA	TRBJ1-1	TRBV6-5	ASSYATGRTEAF